This T cell receptor beta chain comes out of a study of T cells in Graves' hyperthyroidism and ophthalmopathy. J gave up 6 bases and V 4 bases, and 14 bases lay outside the gene matches. The CDR3 spans 16 residues. Germline lookup yields CDR1 MNHEY and CDR2 SVGAGI. TCR beta CDR3 regions were amplified from RNA. First-round RT-PCR targeting the TCR CDR3 was performed with the HTBI primer set. TCRdb re-derived calls from the multiplex PCR reads in MiXCR, one entry per CDR3 protein. The table lists around 250,000 distinct CDR3 sequences, around 15% of them singletons. What was sequenced was blood. The sequence was obtained from a woman aged 18-30 years with Graves' ophthalmopathy. The rearrangement joins TRBV6-5 to TRBJ1-2; 7 bases map to TRBD1. The CDR3 DNA reads as TGTGCCAGCAGTTTATTAGGGGCCGGGCAGGGGGATGGCTACACCTTC. Its protein product is CASSLLGAGQGDGYTF.